Listed here are 9 T cell receptor beta chains from one sample, sequenced in a study of shared clonotypes between healthy human individuals. The table came from immunoSEQ multiplex PCR; TCRdb's copy has only in-frame clones and leaves some out. The sample contains around 1.1 million clones, about 72% of which appear only once. The sample was memory CD4+ T cells from PBMCs. This sample's subset: CD45RA-negative fraction. These receptors came from a man aged 18 to 29 in good health. Some clones in this sample may be carry-over from other donors' samples.

The chain recombines TRBV20-1 with TRBJ2-5, with a weak D call TRBD2 (6 bases). Germline CDR1 reads DFQATT; CDR2 reads SNEGSKA (reference sequence). There are 11 residues in the CDR3. Here the CDR3 DNA reads TGCAGCGCGGGGTCCCAAGAGACCCAGTACTTC. Translating gives CSAGSQETQYF.

This clone was counted at least ten times. This sample also contains other DNA sequences that code for the same CDR3. The chain combines TRBV15 with TRBJ2-3; D might be TRBD2 (5 bases). The germline V gene encodes CDR1 LNHNV and CDR2 YYDKDF (reference sequence). The CDR3 loop spans 14 amino acids. With 5 bases removed from V and 0 bases from J, the gap between germline ends came to 9 bases. Here the CDR3 reads CATSDGGSTDTQYF. The CDR3 nucleotides are TGTGCCACCAGCGACGGCGGGAGCACAGATACGCAGTATTTT.

V and J are TRBV28 and TRBJ1-1; D not certain. CDR3 length equals 14 residues. Per germline, CDR1 MDHEN and CDR2 SYDVKM. The V gene lost 1 base and the J gene lost 3 bases, with 9 bases spanning the gap. The CDR3, as DNA: TGTGCCAGCAGTTTATTTACGGGCCACACTGAAGCTTTCTTT. This sequence encodes CASSLFTGHTEAFF.

This clone was found once. V is TRBV9 and J is TRBJ2-6; D is uncertain. Germline lookup yields CDR1 SGDLS and CDR2 YYNGEE. V gave up 1 base and J gave up 2 bases, with 4 bases separating them. CDR3 length: 14 amino acids. The CDR3 DNA sequence: TGTGCCAGCAGCGTACAGGCTGGGGCCAACGTCCTGACTTTC. Its translation: CASSVQAGANVLTF.

The rearrangement joins TRBV15 to TRBJ1-3, with D hard to call. The CDR3 consists of 15 residues. Germline assignment: CDR1 LNHNV and CDR2 YYDKDF (reference sequence). V lost 1 base and J lost 3, with 10 bases in between. The CDR3 sequence is CATSRGNGVGNTIYF. The CDR3 coding sequence is TGTGCCACCAGCAGAGGAAATGGGGTTGGAAACACCATATATTTT. Full variable domain (rest looked up from reference TRBV15 and TRBJ1-3): DAMVIQNPRYQVTQFGKPVTLSCSQTLNHNVMYWYQQKSSQAPKLLFHYYDKDFNNEADTPDNFQSRRPNTSFCFLDIRSPGLGDTAMYLCATSRGNGVGNTIYFGEGSWLTVV.

The rearrangement uses TRBV4-1 and TRBJ1-3; D ambiguous. Germline lookup yields CDR1 MGHRA and CDR2 YSYEKL. The V gene lost 3 bases and the J gene lost 4 bases, with 7 bases spanning the gap. The CDR3 extends over 13 amino acids. The CDR3 nucleotides read TGCGCCAGCAGCCATCTGGAGGGAAACACCATATATTTT. Encoded protein: CASSHLEGNTIYF.

The genes are TRBV10-3 and TRBJ1-3; maybe TRBD1 (6 bases). V lost 2 bases and J lost 0, with 26 bases in between. CDR1 ENHRY and CDR2 SYGVKD come from the germline V gene. The CDR3 is made up of 21 amino acids. CDR3 sequence reads: CAISEPGAPGLRGLSGNTIYF. CDR3 coding DNA: TGTGCCATCAGTGAGCCGGGGGCACCGGGACTCAGGGGCCTCTCTGGAAACACCATATATTTT.

The chain employs TRBV5-1 and TRBJ2-3; the D gene could be TRBD1 or TRBD2 (5 bases each). Germline CDR1 SGHRS, CDR2 YFSETQ. The CDR3 is 16 residues long. V lost 1 base and J 3 bases, leaving 15 bases between the germline ends. DNA of the CDR3: TGCGCCAGCAGCTTGTTATGGGGCGGGCAGACAGATACGCAGTATTTT. Protein: CASSLLWGGQTDTQYF.

The chain is built from TRBV5-4 and TRBJ2-1; 7 bases fit TRBD2. This CDR3 is 16 amino acids long. Germline trimming cut 2 bases from V and 13 bases from J; bases unmatched to any gene: 18. CDR1 and CDR2 (germline): SGHNT, YYREEE (reference sequence). CDR3 protein: CASSLGGRAKWRGQFF. The CDR3 DNA reads as TGTGCCAGCAGCTTAGGAGGGAGGGCAAAATGGAGGGGCCAGTTCTTC.